These T cell receptor beta chains were read from a single sample in a study of spatial heterogeneity in lung cancer. TCRdb independently ran MiXCR on the 5' RACE reads; one entry per CDR3 protein. The sample shows some 5,000 distinct CDR3 sequences, 5.5% to 9% of them seen only once. Material: lung tumor tissue, obtained at surgery. These receptors were collected from a male donor with early-stage non-small cell lung cancer. Each CDR3 is given with its conserved first and last residue.

V gene	J gene	CDR3 protein
TRBV11-2	TRBJ2-5	CASSTGVETQYF
TRBV11-2	TRBJ2-7	CASSLEVGEPYEQYF
TRBV5-4	TRBJ2-7	CASSFYSAAYEQYF
TRBV7-8	TRBJ2-7	CASSSNRASGVQYF
TRBV6-1	TRBJ2-2	CASSNRGTGTGELFF
TRBV3-1	TRBJ2-7	CASSQAGYEQYF
TRBV28	TRBJ1-5	CASSFSGQDQPQHF
TRBV6-1	TRBJ2-7	CASSRGHINYEQYF
TRBV4-1	TRBJ2-3	CASSPLGGPRSGDTQYF
TRBV30	TRBJ2-3	CAWSTGQGTDTQYF
TRBV4-3	TRBJ1-2	CASSQGTGASNYGYTF
TRBV18	TRBJ2-1	CASSPRTGGLGYNEQFF
TRBV3-1	TRBJ2-1	CASSPPLYNEQFF
TRBV6-1	TRBJ1-6	CASGGTGDSPLHF
TRBV7-9	TRBJ1-5	CASSSDRDSSNQPQHF
TRBV7-9	TRBJ2-5	CASSQGWDVETQYF
TRBV6-1	TRBJ1-3	CASTKALRSGNTIYF
TRBV6-2/TRBV6-3	TRBJ1-1	CASSYSRDRGPTEAFF
TRBV18	TRBJ1-1	CASSLTDRGYTEAFF
TRBV4-1	TRBJ2-2	CASSQEPYANTGELFF